This T cell receptor beta chain appears in the sequencing data of a study of cytomegalovirus exposure and HLA in healthy donors. Overall study: Most donors, around 81% of a few hundred genotyped, fell in the Caucasian-associated ancestry cluster.

On this clone: Its antigen is unknown.

Germline V gives CDR1 MGHRA, CDR2 YSYEKL. This CDR3 region has 17 residues. Researchers ran the PCR with 60 Vbeta and 13 Jbeta primers. Produced via immunoSEQ multiplex PCR; TCRdb's table is partial and in-frame only. The sample holds 90,000 to 130,000 clones, 76% seen once. Notes on the study in general: Reportedly, fewer N-insertions than the approximately 700-donor mean appeared in an Asian-associated ancestry cluster in a later analysis.

V gene TRBV4-1 combines with J gene TRBJ2-5; TRBD1 might be the D (6 bases). Judging by the DNA end, TRBJ2-7 fits better; the J call may be wrong. The origin of this receptor is a man aged 25-40 years in good health and CMV-seropositive. The sample comprised PBMCs. CDR3 sequence: CASSRDEAVDSTYEQYF. As DNA, the CDR3 is TGCGCCAGCAGCCGAGATGAGGCCGTGGACAGCACCTACGAGCAGTACTTC.